Listed below are T cell receptor beta chains from one sample, sequenced in a study of tumor-infiltrating lymphocytes in primary liver carcinoma. TCRdb redid the calling of the multiplex PCR reads with MiXCR, one entry per CDR3 protein. The sample lists hundreds of thousands of distinct CDR3 sequences; roughly three fifths were seen once. Sequencing was done on a sample of peripheral blood. These receptors were taken from a woman aged 30 to 39 with primary liver carcinoma and hepatitis B virus infection. The CDR3 runs from the conserved cysteine through the conserved F or W. The order of the fields is J gene, V gene, CDR3 protein.

>TRBJ1-5|TRBV6-2/TRBV6-3
CASSYGTGGGQPQHF
>TRBJ2-1|TRBV5-6
CASSLRRGDNNEQFF
>TRBJ2-2|TRBV12-3/TRBV12-4
CASSGTGELFF
>TRBJ2-5|TRBV11-2
CANNFLTTAVETQYF
>TRBJ2-7|TRBV6-2/TRBV6-3
CASISLVESYLEQYF
>TRBJ2-6|TRBV6-5
CASCHPFLGSGANVLTF
>TRBJ1-5|TRBV6-5
CASSYDGTVNQPQHF
>TRBJ2-1|TRBV4-2
CASSQVQAGGNEQFF
>TRBJ2-7|TRBV11-2
CASSLAVRDGKDEQYF
>TRBJ2-2|TRBV4-1
CASTFFCGGELFF
>TRBJ1-4|TRBV4-3
CASSQDLWDRGGEKLFF
>TRBJ2-7|TRBV6-1
CASRGSSGRYEQYF
>.|TRBV6-2/TRBV6-3
CASSIQANVRPQYF
>TRBJ1-2|TRBV29-1
CSEGDGYTF
>TRBJ1-2|TRBV29-1
CSDHVGSMGYTF
>TRBJ2-3|TRBV30
CAWKRGFTDTQYF
>TRBJ2-5|TRBV6-1
CASSVGLLETQYF
>TRBJ2-7|TRBV4-1
CASSQEPNIGTGTRKQYF
>TRBJ1-2|TRBV12-3/TRBV12-4
CASSLTGAGYTF
>TRBJ2-7|TRBV11-2
CASSSPTGTPYEQYF
>TRBJ1-1|TRBV6-5
CATLGAENTEAFF
>TRBJ2-1|TRBV30
CAWSVPSGRALDNEQFF
>TRBJ2-3|TRBV11-2
CATSVGYGYTDTRYF
>TRBJ1-2|TRBV14
CASSPPETGYTF
>TRBJ2-1|TRBV10-3
CGISPTATRHEQSF
>TRBJ2-5|TRBV28
CDSRVRQGSPQETQYF
>TRBJ1-2|TRBV24-1
CATSDSGTSRGYTF
>TRBJ2-7|TRBV5-1
CASSLDVDYEQYF
>TRBJ2-5|TRBV28
CVSNPRGSQETQYF
>TRBJ1-3|TRBV12-3/TRBV12-4
CASSLWDSGNTIYF
>TRBJ1-1|TRBV28
CASTDRIEAFF
>TRBJ1-2|TRBV11-3
CASSYTLGAALTGYTF
>TRBJ2-1|TRBV4-1
CASRQTSGGFYNEQFF
>TRBJ1-6|TRBV11-2
CASRHYGGNSPLHF
>TRBJ2-1|TRBV5-5
CASRPAAYNKQFF
>TRBJ2-3|TRBV4-2
CASSQAGTSLTDTQYF
>TRBJ1-1|TRBV6-5
CASSYSTGGNIEAFF
>TRBJ2-3|TRBV11-2
CASSSDGTSGKDTHYF
>TRBJ2-1|TRBV29-1
CSVVGGRSNVQFF
>TRBJ2-2|TRBV6-2/TRBV6-3
CASSTITRGAPRTGELFF
>TRBJ2-1|TRBV11-2
CASSLRRERRKYNEQFF
>TRBJ2-7|TRBV11-2
CAGSLSSGSGYKQYF
>TRBJ2-7|TRBV4-2
CASSQYLAGDWAEQYF
>TRBJ2-5|TRBV6-6
CASRSGTSGTQYQETQYF
>TRBJ2-5|TRBV6-2/TRBV6-3
CASSPHRVPRETQYF
>TRBJ1-5|TRBV19
CASSRGQGNSNQPQHF